These 24 T cell receptor beta chains share one sample of origin, sequenced in a study of shared clonotypes between healthy human individuals. TCRdb keeps only in-frame clones here, not all; method: immunoSEQ multiplex PCR. The sample carries roughly 890,000 clones, about 92% recorded once. Naive CD8 populations comprised CD45RO-negative cells positively selected for CCR7, excluding terminally differentiated effector memory CD45RA+ cells. Sequencing input: naive CD8+ T cells sorted from blood. The source is a man aged 30-40 years in good health.

The chain uses TRBV27 and TRBJ2-2, with 8 nucleotides matching TRBD1. The CDR3 extends over 15 amino acids. V was clipped by 5 bases and J by 4 bases; unmatched bases: 6. Germline V gives CDR1 MNHEY, CDR2 SMNVEV (reference sequence). CDR3 sequence (DNA): TGTGCCAGCAGTCCTAATACAGGGGGCACCGGGGAGCTGTTTTTT. Amino acid sequence: CASSPNTGGTGELFF.

V gene TRBV4-1 combines with J gene TRBJ2-7; TRBD2 matches 7 bases. The CDR3 runs to 14 residues. With V trimmed by 5 bases and J by 3 bases, 7 bases remained unmatched. CDR1 is MGHRA and CDR2 is YSYEKL in the germline V gene. The CDR3 region is CASSSLSGIYEQYF. In DNA form, the CDR3 reads TGCGCCAGCAGCTCCCTGAGCGGGATCTACGAGCAGTACTTC.

The genes are TRBV2 and TRBJ2-7; D not resolved. CDR3 length: 12 residues. CDR1 SNHLY and CDR2 FYNNEI come from the germline V gene. Trimming took off 9 bases at V and 7 bases at J, with 16 bases between the two ends. This CDR3 reads CASLGLLREQYF. The DNA for the CDR3 is TGTGCCAGTCTTGGCCTGCTCCGTGAGCAGTACTTC.

The chain links TRBV29-1 to TRBJ2-1; 9 positions agree with TRBD1. CDR3 length: 15 amino acids. Trimming removed 4 bases from V and 9 bases from J; junction bases left unmatched: 13. Germline V gene sequence: CDR1 SQVTM, CDR2 ANQGSEA. The CDR3 DNA is TGCAGCGTTGTCCACCGGGACAGGGTGTGGACTGAGCAGTTCTTC. It translates to CSVVHRDRVWTEQFF.

V is TRBV7-9 and J is TRBJ1-2; TRBD1 aligns across 8 bases. The V gene end was trimmed by 2 bases and the J gene end by 3 bases; junction bases not matched to a gene: 5. The CDR3 length is 15 residues. Germline V lookup: CDR1 SEHNR, CDR2 FQNEAQ (reference sequence). The CDR3 sequence is CASSLNYRGDYGYTF. The CDR3 nucleotides read TGTGCCAGCAGCTTAAATTACAGGGGGGACTATGGCTACACCTTC. Variable domain in full (rest from reference TRBV7-9 and TRBJ1-2): DTGVSQNPRHKITKRGQNVTFRCDPISEHNRLYWYRQTLGQGPEFLTYFQNEAQLEKSRLLSDRFSAERPKGSFSTLEIQRTEQGDSAMYLCASSLNYRGDYGYTFGSGTRLTVV.

The chain carries TRBV30 and TRBJ2-7; TRBD1 aligns across 7 bases. Unmatched junction bases numbered 12, after V lost 4 bases and J lost 6 bases. Germline CDR1 is GTSNPN and CDR2 is SVGIG (reference sequence). The CDR3 consists of 14 residues. CDR3 region: CAWTSSTGLGEQYF. Written as DNA, the CDR3 is TGTGCCTGGACCTCCTCGACAGGGCTAGGCGAGCAGTACTTC.

CDR3 sequence (DNA): TGTGCCAGCAGTTTAGTCAGGGTACGGCCGTGGAATGAGCAGTTCTTC. Translated: CASSLVRVRPWNEQFF. The rearrangement joins TRBV27 to TRBJ2-1; maybe TRBD1 (5 bases). Germline CDR1 reads MNHEY; CDR2 reads SMNVEV (reference sequence). The ends were cut back, 2 bases at V and 7 bases at J, with 18 bases in the middle. The CDR3 covers 16 residues.

This chain connects TRBV6-1 to TRBJ2-7; D ambiguous. Germline V lookup: CDR1 MNHNS, CDR2 SASEGT. V shed 8 bases and J shed 1 base, with 12 bases lying between them. The CDR3 loop spans 13 amino acids. The CDR3 DNA reads TGTGCCAGCGGGGTTGACTCTTCCTACGAGCAGTACTTC. This encodes CASGVDSSYEQYF.

This clone appeared once. The chain links TRBV29-1 to TRBJ2-1; D perhaps matches TRBD2 (5 bases). The CDR3 covers 13 residues. The V gene lost 3 bases and the J gene lost 7 bases, with 13 bases spanning the gap. CDR1 and CDR2 from the germline V gene are SQVTM and ANQGSEA. The chain's CDR3 is CSVEEVIWNEQFF. The CDR3 DNA is TGCAGCGTTGAGGAGGTCATTTGGAATGAGCAGTTCTTC.

V is TRBV6-5 and J is TRBJ2-7; unclear D gene. Between the trimmed V and J ends, which lost 5 bases and 2 bases, there was a span of 10 bases. The CDR3 loop spans 13 amino acids. CDR1 and CDR2 from the germline V gene are MNHEY and SVGAGI. The DNA for the CDR3 is TGTGCCAGCAGTCACCCCGATACCTACGAGCAGTACTTC. It encodes CASSHPDTYEQYF.

This clone was detected a few times. The genes are TRBV28 and TRBJ1-2; 7 bases are shared with TRBD1. There are 14 residues in the CDR3. The V gene's germline CDR1 is MDHEN and CDR2 SYDVKM. V lost 5 bases and J lost 4; bases outside the gene matches: 7. The CDR3 DNA is TGTGCCAGCAGTAACAAGCCAGGGGGCTATGGCTACACCTTC. It encodes CASSNKPGGYGYTF.

This clone was recorded once. This chain joins TRBV5-8 and TRBJ1-5; 8 nucleotides align to TRBD1. CDR1 SGHTS and CDR2 YDEGEE come from the germline V gene. V was clipped by 4 bases and J by 7 bases; unmatched bases: 7. The CDR3 extends over 14 amino acids. The CDR3 region is CASSPGQAVQPQHF. In DNA form, the CDR3 reads TGTGCCAGCAGCCCGGGACAGGCCGTACAGCCCCAGCATTTT. The whole variable domain, filled in from reference TRBV5-8 and TRBJ1-5, reads EAGVTQSPTHLIKTRGQQATLRCSPISGHTSVYWYQQALGLGLQFLLWYDEGEERNRGNFPPRFSGRQFPNYSSELNVNALELEDSALYLCASSPGQAVQPQHFGDGTRLSIL.

CDR3 amino acids: CASSQDGTGGRQQYF. In DNA, the CDR3 is TGCGCCAGCAGCCAAGATGGGACAGGGGGACGACAACAGTACTTC. The genes are TRBV4-1 and TRBJ2-4, with 11 nucleotides matching TRBD1. The CDR3 has 15 residues. Germline V gene data show CDR1 as MGHRA and CDR2 as YSYEKL. The V and J ends lost 0 bases and 13 bases, in that order; junction bases with no gene match: 8.

The chain uses TRBV27 and TRBJ1-6; TRBD1 aligns across 9 bases. This CDR3 spans 14 amino acids. V gave up 4 bases and J gave up 6 bases; unmatched junction bases: 1. The germline V gene encodes CDR1 MNHEY and CDR2 SMNVEV (reference sequence). Written as DNA, the CDR3 is TGTGCCAGCAGTTGGGGACAGGGTAATTCACCCCTCCACTTT. Amino acid sequence: CASSWGQGNSPLHF.

The genes are TRBV29-1 and TRBJ2-7; D ambiguous. V lost 7 bases and J lost 2, with 15 bases in between. The germline V gene has CDR1 SQVTM and CDR2 ANQGSEA. The CDR3 covers 13 residues. The CDR3 spells CSAKTPGPYEQYF. The CDR3 DNA reads as TGCAGCGCCAAGACCCCAGGTCCCTACGAGCAGTACTTC.

Comments on this clone: Other DNA sequences from this sample encode an identical CDR3 as well. V gene TRBV28 combines with J gene TRBJ2-7; D gene uncertain. The germline V and J ends were trimmed by 3 bases and 3 bases, with 9 bases remaining between them. The CDR3 is 13 amino acids. Germline V CDR1 and CDR2: MDHEN, SYDVKM. CDR3: CASSFAQNYEQYF. CDR3 coding DNA: TGTGCCAGCAGTTTTGCCCAAAACTACGAGCAGTACTTC.

The chain has TRBV11-2 and TRBJ2-7; possible D gene TRBD2, 6 bases. Germline V gives CDR1 SGHAT, CDR2 FQNNGV. The CDR3 extends over 13 amino acids. The V end was cut by 5 bases, the J end by 5 bases, with 13 bases between. The CDR3 here is CASSERGGHEQYF. The CDR3 nucleotides read TGTGCCAGCAGCGAAAGGGGAGGCCACGAGCAGTACTTC.

V usage is TRBV5-1 and J usage is TRBJ2-3; 9 bases line up with TRBD1. V lost 4 bases to trimming and J lost 2 bases; unmatched junction nucleotides: 11. The CDR3 is 17 residues long. Germline V gives CDR1 SGHRS, CDR2 YFSETQ. The CDR3 spells CASSPSDRGNPTDTQYF. The CDR3 DNA sequence: TGCGCCAGCAGCCCCTCGGACAGGGGCAACCCCACAGATACGCAGTATTTT.

The chain is built from TRBV29-1 and TRBJ2-7; a possible D gene is TRBD1 (5 bases). The V gene's germline CDR1 is SQVTM and CDR2 ANQGSEA. The CDR3 runs 15 residues. V lost 4 bases and J 2 bases, leaving 18 bases between the germline ends. The CDR3 loop is CSVVLPGSSPYEQYF. CDR3 sequence (DNA): TGCAGCGTTGTTTTACCAGGGTCATCCCCCTACGAGCAGTACTTC.

About this clone: Other nucleotide sequences from this sample produce the same CDR3. The J gene is TRBJ2-7, the V gene TRBV7-9, with D unclear. This CDR3 has 13 residues. V gave up 2 bases and J gave up 2 bases, with 7 bases separating them. CDR1 is SEHNR, CDR2 FQNEAQ, per germline (reference sequence). The chain's CDR3 is CASSLPLTYEQYF. CDR3 bases: TGTGCCAGCAGCTTACCGCTCACCTACGAGCAGTACTTC.

This sequence joins TRBV27 and TRBJ2-7; 10 positions agree with TRBD1. CDR1 and CDR2 from the germline V gene are MNHEY and SMNVEV (reference sequence). V lost 4 bases, J lost 4 bases, and 7 bases stayed unmatched. This CDR3 has 15 amino acids. CDR3 residues: CASSSSTGGIYEQYF. The DNA for the CDR3 is TGTGCCAGCAGTTCCTCGACAGGGGGCATTTACGAGCAGTACTTC.

The genes are TRBV6-4 and TRBJ1-4, with a possible D match to TRBD1 (5 bases). Trimming took 0 bases from V and 7 from J, leaving 12 bases between them. CDR1 and CDR2 (germline): MRHNA, SNTAGT. The CDR3 is made up of 15 amino acids. CDR3 coding DNA: TGTGCCAGCAGTGACTCGAAACAGGAGGCTGAAAAACTGTTTTTT. Amino acids: CASSDSKQEAEKLFF.

This chain connects TRBV29-1 to TRBJ2-5; 10 bases line up with TRBD1. Looked up from germline, CDR1 is SQVTM and CDR2 is ANQGSEA. CDR3 length: 13 amino acids. Unmatched junction bases numbered 3, after V lost 3 bases and J lost 5 bases. CDR3 protein: CSVETGGGETQYF. The DNA for the CDR3 is TGCAGCGTTGAGACAGGGGGCGGGGAGACCCAGTACTTC.

This sequence joins TRBV5-6 and TRBJ2-1, with 7 bases that match TRBD2. This CDR3 comprises 15 residues. V gave up 5 bases and J gave up 5 bases; unmatched junction bases: 10. Germline V gives CDR1 SGHDT, CDR2 YYEEEE. DNA of the CDR3: TGTGCCAGCAGTAAAGGGGAGGGCTTTAACAATGAGCAGTTCTTC. It is translated as CASSKGEGFNNEQFF.